This TCR beta chain emerged from a study of OX40 agonist ivuxolimab in advanced cancers. Study overall: Three patients, one with hepatocellular carcinoma and two with cutaneous melanoma, responded partially.

Overall study results and limits: With doses of 0.1 to 3.0 mg/kg, CD4+ and CD8+ blood T cells had undergone clonal expansion by week 6.

Some clones are missing from TCRdb's copy, which holds only in-frame ones; the method was immunoSEQ multiplex PCR. The sample records around 56,000 clones, roughly 86% being singletons. With regard to this clone: The antigen is unknown.

This material consisted of CD4+ or CD8+ T cells sorted from blood, taken in a trial of the OX40 agonist ivuxolimab. The TCR sequence derives from an adult with an advanced solid tumor such as melanoma, head and neck, liver or kidney cancer.

DNA of the CDR3: TGTGCCAGCAGCCTATGGGGGGCCAACGTCCTGACTTTC. Its protein product is CASSLWGANVLTF. The V gene is TRBV14, the J gene TRBJ2-6; D is uncertain. There are 13 residues in the CDR3. CDR1 and CDR2 (germline): SGHDN, FVKESK. Trimming stripped 4 bases from V and 4 bases from J, with 5 bases between.